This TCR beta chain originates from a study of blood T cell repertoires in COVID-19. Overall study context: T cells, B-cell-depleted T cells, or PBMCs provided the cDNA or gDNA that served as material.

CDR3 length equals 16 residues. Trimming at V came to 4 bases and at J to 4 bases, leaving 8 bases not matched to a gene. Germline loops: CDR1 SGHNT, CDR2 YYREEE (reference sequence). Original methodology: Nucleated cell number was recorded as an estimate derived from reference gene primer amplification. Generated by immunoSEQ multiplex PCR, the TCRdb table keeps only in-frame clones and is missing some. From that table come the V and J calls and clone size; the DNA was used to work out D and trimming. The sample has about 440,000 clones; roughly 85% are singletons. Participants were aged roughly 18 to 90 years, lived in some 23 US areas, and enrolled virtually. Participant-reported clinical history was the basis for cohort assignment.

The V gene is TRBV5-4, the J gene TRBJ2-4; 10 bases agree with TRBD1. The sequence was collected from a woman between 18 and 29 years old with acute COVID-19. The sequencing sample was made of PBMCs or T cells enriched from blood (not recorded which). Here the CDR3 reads CASSLTTGGVKNIQYF. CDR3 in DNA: TGTGCCAGCAGCCTCACGACAGGGGGCGTAAAAAACATTCAGTACTTC. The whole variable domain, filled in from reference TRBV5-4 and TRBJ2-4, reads ETGVTQSPTHLIKTRGQQVTLRCSSQSGHNTVSWYQQALGQGPQFIFQYYREEENGRGNFPPRFSGLQFPNYSSELNVNALELDDSALYLCASSLTTGGVKNIQYFGAGTRLSVL.